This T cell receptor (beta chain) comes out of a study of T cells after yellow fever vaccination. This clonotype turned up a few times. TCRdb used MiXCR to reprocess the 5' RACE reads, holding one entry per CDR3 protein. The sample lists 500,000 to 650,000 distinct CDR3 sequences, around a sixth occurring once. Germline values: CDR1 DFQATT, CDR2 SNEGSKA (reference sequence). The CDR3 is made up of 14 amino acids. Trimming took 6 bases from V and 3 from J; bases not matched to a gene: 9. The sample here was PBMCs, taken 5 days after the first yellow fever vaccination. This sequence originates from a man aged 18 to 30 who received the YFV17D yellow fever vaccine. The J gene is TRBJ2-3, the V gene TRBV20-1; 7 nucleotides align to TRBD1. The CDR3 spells CSAPATGPTDTQYF. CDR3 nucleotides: TGCAGTGCCCCTGCGACAGGGCCAACAGATACGCAGTATTTT.